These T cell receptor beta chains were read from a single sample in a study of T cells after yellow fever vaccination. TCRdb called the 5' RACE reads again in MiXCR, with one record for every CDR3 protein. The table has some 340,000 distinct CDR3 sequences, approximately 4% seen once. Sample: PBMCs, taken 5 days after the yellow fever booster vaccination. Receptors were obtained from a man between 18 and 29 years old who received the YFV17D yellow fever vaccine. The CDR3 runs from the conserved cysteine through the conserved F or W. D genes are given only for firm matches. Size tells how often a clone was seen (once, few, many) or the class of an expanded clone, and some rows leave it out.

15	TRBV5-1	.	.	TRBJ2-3	TGCGCCAGCAGCTTGAAAGGGCTGGCACAGATACTCCAGTATTTT	CASSLKGLAQILQYF
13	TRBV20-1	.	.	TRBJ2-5	TGCAGTGCTCCCTGGGACTCTCAAGAGACCCAGTACTTC	CSAPWDSQETQYF
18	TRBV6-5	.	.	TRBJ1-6	TGTGCCAGCAGTTACTCGGGGGGCCCGAGCTCCTATAATTCACCCCTCCACTTT	CASSYSGGPSSYNSPLHF
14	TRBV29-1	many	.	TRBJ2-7	TGCAGCGTTGGGAACGGGGGTCACTCCTACGAGCAGTACTTC	CSVGNGGHSYEQYF
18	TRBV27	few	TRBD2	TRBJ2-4	TGTGCCAGCAGTCGGCGACTAGCGGGGGGATCAGCCAAAAACATTCAGTACTTC	CASSRRLAGGSAKNIQYF
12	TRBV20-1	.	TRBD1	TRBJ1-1	TGCAGTGCACCAGACAGGGCCACTGAAGCTTTCTTT	CSAPDRATEAFF
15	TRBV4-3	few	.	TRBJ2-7	TGCGCCAGCAGCCAAGATTGGACCCCAGGGTTGGAGCAGTACTTC	CASSQDWTPGLEQYF
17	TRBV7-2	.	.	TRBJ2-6	TGTGCCAGCAGCCCTGGGCAGGCAAGCTCTGGGGCCAACGTCCTGACTTTC	CASSPGQASSGANVLTF
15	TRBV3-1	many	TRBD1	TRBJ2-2	TGTGCCAGCAGCTGGGGGACAGGCGACACCGGGGAGCTGTTTTTT	CASSWGTGDTGELFF
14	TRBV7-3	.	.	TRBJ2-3	TGTGCCAGCAGCCCTACGGGGGATGAAGATACGCAGTATTTT	CASSPTGDEDTQYF
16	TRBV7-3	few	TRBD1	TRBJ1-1	TGTGCCAGCAGCTTAACGGAGGACAGGATGAACACTGAAGCTTTCTTT	CASSLTEDRMNTEAFF
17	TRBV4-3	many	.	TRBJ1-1	TGCGCCAGCAGCCAAGGTCCGGGCCTTAAGCGGGACACTGAAGCTTTCTTT	CASSQGPGLKRDTEAFF
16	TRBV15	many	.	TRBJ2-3	TGTGCCACCAGCAGAGGCGAAGACGCAAGCACAGATACGCAGTATTTT	CATSRGEDASTDTQYF
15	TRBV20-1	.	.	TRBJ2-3	TGCAGTACCCACCTTCGGGGGGCTAGTACAGATACGCAGTATTTT	CSTHLRGASTDTQYF
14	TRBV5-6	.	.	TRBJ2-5	TGTGCCAGCAGCTTCATAGATGCTCAAGAGACCCAGTACTTC	CASSFIDAQETQYF
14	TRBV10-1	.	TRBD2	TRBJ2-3	TGCGCCAGCAGACAAGGACTAGGCGCAGATACGCAGTATTTT	CASRQGLGADTQYF
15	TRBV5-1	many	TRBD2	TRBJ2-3	TGCGCCAGCAGCAGATCCGCGGGGGGAGCAGATACGCAGTATTTT	CASSRSAGGADTQYF
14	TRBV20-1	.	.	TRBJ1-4	TGCAGTGCTAGAGTTTGGGGCGGGGGTGAAAAACTGTTTTTT	CSARVWGGGEKLFF
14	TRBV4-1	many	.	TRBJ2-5	TGCGCCAGCAGCCAAGATGCCGGGGTAGAGACCCAGTACTTC	CASSQDAGVETQYF
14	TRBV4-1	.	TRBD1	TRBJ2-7	TGCGCCAGCAGCCAAACAGGGGGCATAGACGAGCAGTACTTC	CASSQTGGIDEQYF
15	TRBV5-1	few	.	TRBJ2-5	TGCGCCAGCAGGCCCGCGGGTTCCTCCAAAGAGACCCAGTACTTC	CASRPAGSSKETQYF
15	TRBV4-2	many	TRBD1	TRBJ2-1	TGTGCCAGCAGCCCCCAGGGGACAGGGGGGAATGAGCAGTTCTTC	CASSPQGTGGNEQFF
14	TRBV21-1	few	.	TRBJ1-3	TGTGCCAGCAGTTGGGATCTCATCGGAAACACCATATATTTT	CASSWDLIGNTIYF
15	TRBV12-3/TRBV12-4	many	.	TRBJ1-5	TGTGCCAGCAGTTTATTGCCAGGGGTTGATCAGCCCCAGCATTTT	CASSLLPGVDQPQHF
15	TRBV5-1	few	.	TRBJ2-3	TGCGCCAGCAGCACAGGGACTCTGTCCACAGATACGCAGTATTTT	CASSTGTLSTDTQYF
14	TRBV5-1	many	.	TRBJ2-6	TGCGCCAGCAGCGTCGGGGCAGGGGCCAACGTCCTGACTTTC	CASSVGAGANVLTF